This T cell receptor beta chain was recovered during a study of cytomegalovirus exposure and HLA in healthy donors. Study-level background: From HLA-typed donors, an early data release held about 85 million unique TCRs.

Comment on this clone: Antigen unknown.

13 Jbeta primers and 60 Vbeta primers were used for the PCR. TCRdb's copy holds only in-frame clones and misses some; the assay was immunoSEQ multiplex PCR. Here the sample spans under 120,000 clones, 70% to 80% being singletons. Findings and limits, study-wide: Researchers reported in a later analysis that a missense DCLRE1C variant was tied to TCR beta V- and J-gene trimming. With further analysis later on, most CMV-associated TCR beta chains appeared HLA-restricted.

The CDR3 spans 15 residues. Germline V lookup: CDR1 SGHRS, CDR2 YFSETQ. The trim removed 2 bases at V and 4 bases at J, leaving 3 bases unmatched. The receptor was derived from a female donor in good health and CMV-seropositive. The sequenced material came from PBMCs. The rearrangement joins TRBV5-1 to TRBJ1-2; 12 nucleotides line up with TRBD1. CDR3: CASSLGTGGTYGYTF. The CDR3 nucleotides read TGCGCCAGCAGCTTAGGGACAGGGGGCACCTATGGCTACACCTTC.